This TCR beta chain came from a study of T cells after yellow fever vaccination. This clonotype was detected ten times or more. TCRdb re-analysed the 5' RACE reads in MiXCR, keeping a single row per CDR3 protein. The table records more than 20,000 distinct CDR3 sequences, approximately 5% of them present only once. Germline values: CDR1 LGHNA, CDR2 YSLEER. Between the trimmed V and J ends, which lost 0 bases and 4 bases, there was a span of 6 bases. The CDR3 is 13 residues long. Sequencing used PBMCs, either bulk or a sorted T-cell subset (CD4+, CD8+, memory, or dextramer-sorted; not recorded which), obtained 15 days after the yellow fever booster vaccination. The clonotype comes from a man aged 30-40 years who received the YFV17D yellow fever vaccine. The rearrangement links TRBV4-3 to TRBJ2-5; D gene uncertain. In DNA, the CDR3 is TGCGCCAGCAGCCAAGATCGTGCAGAGACCCAGTACTTC. Its protein is CASSQDRAETQYF.